This T cell receptor beta chain emerged from a study of T cells expressing NK-cell markers. Generation of TCR beta cDNA was performed by 5'RACE template switching incorporating UMIs. With the 5' RACE reads reprocessed, TCRdb shows one record per CDR3 protein and no DNA. The sample holds some 500,000 distinct CDR3 sequences. The CDR3 is made up of 13 amino acids. Germline CDR1 is MNHEY and CDR2 is SVGAGI. The receptor comes from a woman in her forties or fifties in good health. The chain has TRBV6-5 and TRBJ1-1; the D call of TRBD1 rests on TCRdb alone, since no DNA is present to check it. Material for sequencing was blood T cells: a sorted CD56 or NKG2C T cell subset, CD4+ or CD8+ T cells, or bulk PBMC T cells (not recorded which). CDR3 loop: CASSPHRDREAFF.